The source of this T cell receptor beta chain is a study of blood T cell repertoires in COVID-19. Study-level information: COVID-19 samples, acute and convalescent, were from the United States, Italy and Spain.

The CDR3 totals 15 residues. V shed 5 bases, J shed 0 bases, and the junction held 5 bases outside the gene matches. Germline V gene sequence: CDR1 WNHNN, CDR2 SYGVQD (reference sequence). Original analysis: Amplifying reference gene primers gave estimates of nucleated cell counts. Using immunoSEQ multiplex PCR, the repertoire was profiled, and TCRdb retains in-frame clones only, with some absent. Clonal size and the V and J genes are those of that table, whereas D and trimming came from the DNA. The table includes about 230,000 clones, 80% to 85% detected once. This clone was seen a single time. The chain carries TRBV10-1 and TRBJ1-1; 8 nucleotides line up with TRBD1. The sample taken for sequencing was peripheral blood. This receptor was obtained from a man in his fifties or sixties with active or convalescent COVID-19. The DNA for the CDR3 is TGCGCCAGCAGTCACAGGGGGGCCATGAACACTGAAGCTTTCTTT. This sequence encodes CASSHRGAMNTEAFF.